Listed below are T cell receptor beta chains from one sample, sequenced in a study of shared clonotypes between healthy human individuals. Sequencing was performed with immunoSEQ multiplex PCR; in TCRdb, only in-frame clones are kept and a portion is missing. The sample lists 2.3 million or so clones; approximately 95% were seen once. Sequencing used naive CD4+ T cells from PBMCs. The receptors originated from a man younger than 35 in good health. Some clones in this sample may be carry-over from other donors' samples. The CDR3 runs from the conserved cysteine through the conserved F or W. The D gene is left open where the match is weak. Where a row states a size, it is once, few, many or the class of an expanded clone; other rows omit it.

d_call clone_size j_call v_call cdr3_nt cdr3_aa
- once TRBJ1-3 TRBV18 TGTGCCAGCTCACCCTCAAAGGGCGGAAACACCATATATTTT CASSPSKGGNTIYF
TRBD2 once TRBJ2-2 TRBV28 TGTGCCAGCAGCTCAGGGAGCGGGACTTACACCGGGGAGCTGTTTTTT CASSSGSGTYTGELFF
- - TRBJ2-5 TRBV10-1 TGCGCCAGCAGTGAACAGCCCGGGGAGACCCAGTACTTC CASSEQPGETQYF
TRBD1 - TRBJ2-7 TRBV11-2 TGTGCCAGCAGCTTAGGAGGGACAGGGTTGCAGTACTTC CASSLGGTGLQYF
- - TRBJ1-2 TRBV5-5 TGTGCCAGCAGCTTGATCGGCAGGGTAGGCTACACCTTC CASSLIGRVGYTF
- - TRBJ1-2 TRBV28 TGTGCCAGCAGTTTGTATGCCGGATACACCTATGGCTACACCTTC CASSLYAGYTYGYTF
- few TRBJ1-5 TRBV7-2 TGTGCCAGCAGCTTAGGGAGGGGTCAGCCCCAGCATTTT CASSLGRGQPQHF
TRBD1 - TRBJ1-2 TRBV28 TGTGCCAGCAGTTCACTCGACAGGGCGCCTAATGGCTACACCTTC CASSSLDRAPNGYTF
- - TRBJ1-1 TRBV11-2 TGTGCCAGCAGCCAACAGGGAGGCACTGAAGCTTTCTTT CASSQQGGTEAFF
- - TRBJ1-4 TRBV21-1 TGTGCCAGCAGCAAAGTTGGCAGGGATGAAAAACTGTTTTTT CASSKVGRDEKLFF
TRBD2 - TRBJ2-5 TRBV27 TGTGCCAGCAGTTTATCGATCCGGGGGGATCCCCAGTACTTC CASSLSIRGDPQYF
- - TRBJ2-5 TRBV5-1 TGCGCCAGCAGATGGAACCCCATGGAGACCCAGTACTTC CASRWNPMETQYF
- - TRBJ2-7 TRBV7-2 TGTGCCAGCAGCTTACTGGGCTACGAGCAGTACTTC CASSLLGYEQYF
- - TRBJ1-2 TRBV5-1 TGCGCCAGCATTTTTCGGCCGAATTCTAACTATGGCTACACCTTC CASIFRPNSNYGYTF
- - TRBJ2-3 TRBV10-3 TGTGCCATCAGGGCGACAGATACGCAGTATTTT CAIRATDTQYF
TRBD1 - TRBJ1-3 TRBV6-1 TGTGCCAGCAGTCCCGAACAGGGGACTGGAAACACCATATATTTT CASSPEQGTGNTIYF
- - TRBJ2-5 TRBV7-2 TGTGCCAGCAGCTTAAACCTGGGGACCCAGTACTTC CASSLNLGTQYF
- - TRBJ2-7 TRBV5-1 TGCGCCAGCAGCGACCCGGCGGGCTCCTACGAGCAGTACTTC CASSDPAGSYEQYF
TRBD1 - TRBJ2-3 TRBV9 TGTGCCAGCAGCGGGACAGGGACCATGTTCACAGATACGCAGTATTTT CASSGTGTMFTDTQYF
- - TRBJ2-3 TRBV19 TGTGCCAGTAGGGAGGGAGGACGAGATACGCAGTATTTT CASREGGRDTQYF
- - TRBJ1-4 TRBV4-3 TGCGCCAGCAGCGTAGAGGCTGGGGACGGGGAAAAACTGTTTTTT CASSVEAGDGEKLFF
- - TRBJ2-7 TRBV28 TGTGCCAGCAGTTTAGGGCGCGATTACGAGCAGTACTTC CASSLGRDYEQYF
- - TRBJ1-1 TRBV6-6 TGTGCCAGCAGTTACGTTCACGAGGGGCAAGCTTTCTTT CASSYVHEGQAFF
TRBD1 - TRBJ1-1 TRBV6-1 TGTGCCAGCAGTGAAATGAGGACAGGGGGTTCCTACACTGAAGCTTTCTTT CASSEMRTGGSYTEAFF
- - TRBJ2-7 TRBV28 - CASSSSGQPYEQYF
TRBD1 - TRBJ1-3 TRBV4-1 TGCGCCAGCAGCCAGGGGCGACAGGGGGCTTCTGGAAACACCATATATTTT CASSQGRQGASGNTIYF
TRBD2 - TRBJ2-5 TRBV11-2 TGTGCCAGCACCCTAACGGGAGGAGAGACCCAGTACTTC CASTLTGGETQYF
- - TRBJ2-7 TRBV5-6 TGTGCCAGCAGCTTGGCCCCTGCTAGCCGGTCCTACGAGCAGTACTTC CASSLAPASRSYEQYF
TRBD2 - TRBJ2-7 TRBV5-1 TGCGCCAGCAGCGTGTTAGCGGGGCAGGAGTACTTC CASSVLAGQEYF
TRBD1 - TRBJ2-3 TRBV7-9 TGTGCCAGCAGCTTAGTCGCAGGGGGACATGATACGCAGTATTTT CASSLVAGGHDTQYF
TRBD2 - TRBJ2-1 TRBV5-4 TGTGCCAGCAGCTTGAGGGGAGGGCCTGGTGAGCAGTTCTTC CASSLRGGPGEQFF
TRBD2 - TRBJ2-5 TRBV5-4 TGTGCCAGCAGCCCAACACTAGCGGGAGTTGAAGAGACCCAGTACTTC CASSPTLAGVEETQYF
- - TRBJ1-1 TRBV27 TGTGCCAGCAGTTTATCAGGAGGGAACACTGAAGCTTTCTTT CASSLSGGNTEAFF
TRBD2 - TRBJ2-3 TRBV28 TGTGCCATTAACACAGGACTAGCGGGAGGGAGCACAGATACGCAGTATTTT CAINTGLAGGSTDTQYF
- - TRBJ2-6 TRBV6-4 TGTGCCAGCAGTGACTCAGCCGGGCTCGGTGGGGCCAACGTCCTGACTTTC CASSDSAGLGGANVLTF
TRBD2 - TRBJ2-2 TRBV18 TGTGCCAGCTGTATCCAAGGGGCTAGCGGCTCACCCGGGGAGCTGTTTTTT CASCIQGASGSPGELFF
- - TRBJ2-3 TRBV7-9 TGTGCCAGCAGCTTAGGGTCTTGGTACACAGATACGCAGTATTTT CASSLGSWYTDTQYF
TRBD2 - TRBJ2-7 TRBV7-9 TGTGCCAGCAGCTTGGCGGGAGGGTCCTACGAGCAGTACTTC CASSLAGGSYEQYF
- - TRBJ1-1 TRBV6-5 TGTGCCAGCAGCAGGGAGACTGAAGCTTTCTTT CASSRETEAFF
TRBD2 - TRBJ2-1 TRBV12-5 TGTGCTAGCCAGGCGGGAGGGCCCGCGTACAATGAGCAGTTCTTC CASQAGGPAYNEQFF
- - TRBJ2-5 TRBV5-1 TGCGCCAGCAGCTTGCCGGGAGAGACCCAGTACTTC CASSLPGETQYF
- - TRBJ2-1 TRBV6-4 TGTGCCAGCAGAGAACGGAGCTCCTACAATGAGCAGTTCTTC CASRERSSYNEQFF
- - TRBJ2-3 TRBV29-1 TGCAGCGTTGAAACGCTTAGCACAGATACGCAGTATTTT CSVETLSTDTQYF
TRBD1 - TRBJ2-3 TRBV28 TGTGCCATCCTATCGGGGACAGGAGACGCAGATACGCAGTATTTT CAILSGTGDADTQYF
- - TRBJ1-2 TRBV5-4 TGTGCCAGCAGCTTAATGGGAATTGGCTACACCTTC CASSLMGIGYTF
TRBD1 - TRBJ2-5 TRBV7-3 TGTGCCAGCAGCTTAATCCCAGGGGGCCAGGAGACCCAGTACTTC CASSLIPGGQETQYF
- - TRBJ1-1 TRBV11-2 TGTGCCAGCAGCCCAAGCGTCAGAGCGAACACTGAAGCTTTCTTT CASSPSVRANTEAFF
- once TRBJ1-1 TRBV28 TGTGCCAGCAGGTTAGAGGGTCCGGGGAGGGCGGGAGCTGAAGCTTTCTTT CASRLEGPGRAGAEAFF
TRBD1 - TRBJ1-3 TRBV6-5 TGTGCCAGCAGTGCAGGGGGCTCTGGAAACACCATATATTTT CASSAGGSGNTIYF
TRBD1 - TRBJ2-7 TRBV19 TGTGCCAGTAGACCCGGTAGGACAGGGAAGAGGTACGAGCAGTACTTC CASRPGRTGKRYEQYF
- - TRBJ2-3 TRBV6-6 TGTGCCAGCAGTGACGGAGACGCCACAGATACGCAGTATTTT CASSDGDATDTQYF
- - TRBJ1-2 TRBV28 TGTGCCAGCAGTTCCGGGGCCTTTAACTATGGCTACACCTTC CASSSGAFNYGYTF
- - TRBJ1-3 TRBV4-3 TGCGCCAGCAGCCAAGCCAGGGTTGGAAACACCATATATTTT CASSQARVGNTIYF
- - TRBJ1-5 TRBV28 TGTGCCAGCAGTGGACCCGGGAACCTACCAAATCAGCCCCAGCATTTT CASSGPGNLPNQPQHF
- - TRBJ2-1 TRBV12-5 TGTGCTAGTGGCCCGGGTGGATTGGGTGAGCAGTTCTTC CASGPGGLGEQFF